Sequencing of this T cell receptor (beta chain) was carried out in a study of somatic mutations in cytotoxic T cells in rheumatoid arthritis. V was pared by 5 bases and J by 1 base, with 3 bases of the junction left unmatched. Germline values: CDR1 MGHRA, CDR2 YSYEKL. The CDR3 loop spans 14 amino acids. Using immunoSEQ multiplex PCR, the repertoire was profiled, and TCRdb retains in-frame clones only, with some absent. Among over 15,000 clones, roughly 80% were seen once, and the ten largest hold around 10%. This clone was recorded a few times. The clonotype originates from an adult with rheumatoid arthritis. Sequenced material: CD8+ T cells sorted from blood. J is TRBJ1-1 and V is TRBV4-1, with 8 bases identical to TRBD1. The CDR3 nucleotides read TGCGCCAGCAGCTCCGGACAGGGGAACACTGAAGCTTTCTTT. Residues: CASSSGQGNTEAFF.